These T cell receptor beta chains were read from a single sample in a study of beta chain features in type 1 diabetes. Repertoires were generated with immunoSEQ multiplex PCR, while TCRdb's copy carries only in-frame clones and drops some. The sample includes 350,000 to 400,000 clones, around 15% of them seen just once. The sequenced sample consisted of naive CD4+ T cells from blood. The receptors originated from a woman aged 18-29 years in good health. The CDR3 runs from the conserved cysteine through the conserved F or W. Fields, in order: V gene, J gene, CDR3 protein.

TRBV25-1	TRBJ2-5	CASSETTVYQETQYF
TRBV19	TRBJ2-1	CASSGGLGAGLVSSYNEQFF
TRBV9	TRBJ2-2	CASGGVNTGELFF
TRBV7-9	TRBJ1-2	CASSWDRTNYGYTF
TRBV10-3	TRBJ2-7	CAISEARDNAYEQYF
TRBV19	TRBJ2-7	CASSIRLAEALSTYEQYF
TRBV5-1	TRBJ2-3	CASSSRTSGRTDTQYF
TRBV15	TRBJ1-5	CATSRDKGGHQPQHF
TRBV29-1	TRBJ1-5	CSVRVTGGGQPQHF
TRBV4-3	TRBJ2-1	CASSQDGTGRGRQFF
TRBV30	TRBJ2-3	CASGGRADTQYF
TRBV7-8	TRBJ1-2	CASSEGTDRGYTF
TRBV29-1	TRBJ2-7	CSVRGGGGYEQYF
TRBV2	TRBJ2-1	CASRDPPGLGSYEQFF
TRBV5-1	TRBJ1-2	CASSYDRHGYTF
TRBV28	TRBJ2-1	CASLRVASRNEQFF
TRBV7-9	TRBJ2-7	CASSGRPGQSYEQYF
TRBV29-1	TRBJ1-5	CSVVTQADQPQHF
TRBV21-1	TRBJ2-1	CASSLGTSGRNEQFF
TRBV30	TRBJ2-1	CAWSVRSGGYNEQFF
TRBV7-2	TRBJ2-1	CASSLRGREQFF
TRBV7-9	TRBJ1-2	CASSSMGGGYGYTF
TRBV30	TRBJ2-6	CAWSRVRSGANVLTF
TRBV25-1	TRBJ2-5	CASSEYRRNFQETQYF
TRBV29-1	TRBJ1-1	CSVGATWSGFLTEAFF
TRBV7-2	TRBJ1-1	CASSLRILNTEAFF
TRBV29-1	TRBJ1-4	CSTTRGDKLFF